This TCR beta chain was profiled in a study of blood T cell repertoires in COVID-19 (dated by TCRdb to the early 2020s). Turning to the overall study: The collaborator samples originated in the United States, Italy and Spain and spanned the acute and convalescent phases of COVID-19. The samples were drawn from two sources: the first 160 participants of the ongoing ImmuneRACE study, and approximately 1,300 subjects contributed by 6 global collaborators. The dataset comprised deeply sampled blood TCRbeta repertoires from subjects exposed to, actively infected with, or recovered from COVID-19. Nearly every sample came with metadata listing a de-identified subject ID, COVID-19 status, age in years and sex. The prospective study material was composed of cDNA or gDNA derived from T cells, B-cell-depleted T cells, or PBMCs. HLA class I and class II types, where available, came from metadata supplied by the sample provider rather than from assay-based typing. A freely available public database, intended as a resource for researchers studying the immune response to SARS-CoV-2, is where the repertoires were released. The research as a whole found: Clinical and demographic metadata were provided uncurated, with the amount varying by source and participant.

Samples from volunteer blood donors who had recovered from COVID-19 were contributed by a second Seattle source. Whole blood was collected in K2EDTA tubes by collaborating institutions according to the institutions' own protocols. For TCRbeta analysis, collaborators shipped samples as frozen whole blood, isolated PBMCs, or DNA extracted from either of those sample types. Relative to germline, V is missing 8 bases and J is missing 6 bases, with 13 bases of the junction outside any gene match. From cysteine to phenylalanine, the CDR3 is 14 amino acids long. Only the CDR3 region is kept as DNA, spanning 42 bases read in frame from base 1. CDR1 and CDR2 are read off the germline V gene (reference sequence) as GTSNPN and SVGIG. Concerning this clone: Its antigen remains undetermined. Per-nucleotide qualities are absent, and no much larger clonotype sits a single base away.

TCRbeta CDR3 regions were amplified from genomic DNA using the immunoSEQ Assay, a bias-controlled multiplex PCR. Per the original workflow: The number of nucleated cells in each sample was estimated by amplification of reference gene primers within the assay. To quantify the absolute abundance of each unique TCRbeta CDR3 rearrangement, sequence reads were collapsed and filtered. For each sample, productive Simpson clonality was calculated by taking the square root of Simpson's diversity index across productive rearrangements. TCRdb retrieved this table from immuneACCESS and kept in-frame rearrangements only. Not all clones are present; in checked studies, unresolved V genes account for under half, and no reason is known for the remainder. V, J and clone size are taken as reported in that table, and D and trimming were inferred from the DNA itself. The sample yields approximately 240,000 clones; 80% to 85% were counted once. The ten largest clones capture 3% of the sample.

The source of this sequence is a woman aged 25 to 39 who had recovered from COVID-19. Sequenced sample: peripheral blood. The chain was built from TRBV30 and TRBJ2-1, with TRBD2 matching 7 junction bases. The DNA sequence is TGTGCCGGGGACGGGGGAGGGAGGAGCAATGAGCAGTTCTTC. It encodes CAGDGGGRSNEQFF.